A selection of T cell receptor beta chains follows, all from one sample in a study of early T cells in non-severe SARS-CoV-2 infection. TCRdb reprocessed the 5' RACE reads with MiXCR, giving one entry per CDR3 protein. Here the sample spans about 26,000 distinct CDR3 sequences, less than 4.5% being singletons. Sequences were obtained from whole blood. The receptors originated from an adult who was a healthcare worker with PCR-confirmed SARS-CoV-2 infection or an uninfected control (not recorded which). Both conserved end residues are part of each CDR3. The D gene is left open where the match is weak.

j_gene | d_gene | v_gene | CDR3aa
TRBJ2-3 | TRBD1 | TRBV19 | CASSNRGDGGTDTQYF
TRBJ2-1 | TRBD2 | TRBV4-3 | CASSQEREGRLNSEQFF
TRBJ2-1 | - | TRBV5-1 | CASSFGRGGIDEQFF
TRBJ2-1 | TRBD2 | TRBV4-3 | CASSQGLAPNEQFF
TRBJ1-4 | - | TRBV4-3 | CASSQDMTQVGEKLFF
TRBJ2-2 | - | TRBV7-6 | CASTLLSTGELFF
TRBJ2-3 | TRBD2 | TRBV20-1 | CSARDPLIAGVSTDTQYF
TRBJ2-7 | - | TRBV20-1 | CSARDPGESYEQYF
TRBJ2-3 | - | TRBV27 | CASSNRAPRAPFTDTQYF
TRBJ2-7 | - | TRBV7-9 | CANSRPDTAYSYEQYF
TRBJ2-1 | - | TRBV9 | CASSPRGIRYNEQFF
TRBJ1-5 | TRBD1 | TRBV19 | CVSSIAGTGFNQPQHF
TRBJ2-2 | - | TRBV10-1 | CASSESWEGANTGELFF
TRBJ2-2 | TRBD1 | TRBV19 | CASSAGQANTGELFF
TRBJ2-3 | TRBD1 | TRBV5-1 | CASSLAGTGGADTQYF
TRBJ2-1 | TRBD2 | TRBV4-3 | CASSPTAGTSGKNEQFF
TRBJ2-1 | - | TRBV7-6 | CASSSRDNSNNEQFF
TRBJ2-2 | TRBD1 | TRBV24-1 | CATSDSGQGATGELFF
TRBJ2-1 | TRBD1 | TRBV6-2/TRBV6-3 | CASSPPGTGDNEQFF
TRBJ2-1 | - | TRBV2 | CASRGQTSSYNEQFF